This TCR beta chain was identified during a study of cytomegalovirus exposure and HLA in healthy donors. About the study: There were about 85 million unique TCRs (from HLA-typed donors) in an early data release. Points from the study as a whole: The study carried out a later analysis of TCR beta sequences. It associated approximately 17,000 of them with specific HLA alleles at a false discovery rate of 0.05. The study designated some 180 TCR beta chains cytomegalovirus-associated.

It was with 60 Vbeta and 13 Jbeta primers that the PCR ran. Clones were sequenced by immunoSEQ multiplex PCR, and TCRdb holds only the in-frame ones, with some missing. Of 150,000 or so clones in the sample, around 68% were seen once. Every donor was a healthy person donating bone marrow. J gave up 2 bases and V 4 bases, and 5 bases lay outside the gene matches. The CDR3 has 15 amino acids. Germline loops: CDR1 LNHDA, CDR2 SQIVND (reference sequence). This clone has only one observation. Antigen unknown. The sequence came from a girl aged 10 to 17 in good health and CMV-seronegative. The chain is built from TRBV19 and TRBJ2-5; 9 bases map to TRBD2. Sequenced: PBMCs. Here the CDR3 reads CASSRASGAQETQYF. CDR3 in DNA: TGTGCCAGTAGTAGGGCTAGCGGGGCGCAAGAGACCCAGTACTTC.